This TCR beta chain was sequenced during a study of CD8+ T cells in alopecia areata. Trimming took 1 base from V and 9 from J, leaving 10 bases between them. The CDR3 sequence is 13 residues long. Germline loops: CDR1 LGHNT, CDR2 FRNRAP. Treatment in this sample: oral pan-JAK inhibitor, 5-10 mg twice daily. This clone came up a few times. Extracted RNA was reverse transcribed into cDNA, the sequencing template. Measured with immunoSEQ multiplex PCR; TCRdb has only the in-frame clones, and not every one. This table has 150,000 to 250,000 clones, 55% to 70% appearing once. Sequenced material: CD4+ T cells sorted from blood, taken at week 4, from a patient treated with tofacitinib. The rearrangement links TRBV12-5 to TRBJ2-4; possibly TRBD2 for D (6 bases). The receptor comes from a human donor with alopecia areata. The CDR3 loop reads CASGLGAGGIQYF. The CDR3 DNA sequence: TGTGCTAGTGGTTTGGGGGCCGGGGGCATTCAGTACTTC.